This paragraph reports one T cell receptor beta chain. Its target is unknown. V lost 1 base and J lost 0, with 6 bases in between. In germline, CDR1 is SNHLY, CDR2 FYNNEI. The CDR3 is made up of 14 amino acids. These data originate in a study of T cell repertoires in cytomegalovirus infection. About the study: Used in the study were CMV epitopes, some recently identified and HLA-C-restricted, others well-studied and HLA-B-restricted. CMV infection and matching HLA type were both indicated by public TCR beta signatures. General observations from the study: Identification of carriers of CMV plus the relevant HLA was achieved through cumulative public TCR beta family frequency. The response measured ex vivo was dominated by TCR beta clonotypes (HLA-C-restricted and CMV-specific).

TCRdb fed the reads into MiXCR, producing one record per CDR3 protein. The sample has around 89,000 distinct CDR3 sequences; 29% are singletons. The sequence came from a human donor in good health (CMV status not recorded). Some clones in this sample may be carry-over from other donors' samples. Sequencing used CD8+ T cells from cultured PBMCs, obtained from culture after CMV antigen stimulation. V and J are TRBV2 and TRBJ1-1; D unresolved. CDR3 DNA sequence: TGTGCCAGCAGTGAAGGGTACATGAACACTGAAGCTTTCTTT. Protein product: CASSEGYMNTEAFF.